The sequence of this T cell receptor (beta chain) was determined in a study of blood T cell repertoires in COVID-19. Study overall: Nucleic acid was either cDNA or gDNA, and it came from T cells, B-cell-depleted T cells, or PBMCs.

The table came from immunoSEQ multiplex PCR; TCRdb's copy has only in-frame clones and leaves some out. Found here are around 230,000 clones, 75% to 90% of them singletons; the top ten hold about 2.2%. The sample was peripheral blood. The clonotype originates from a man between 25 and 39 years old who had recovered from COVID-19.

CDR3 region: CREITAWGQGAISNQPQHF. CDR3 DNA sequence: TGCAGGGAAATAACGGCCTGGGGACAGGGTGCGATTAGCAATCAGCCCCAGCATTTT. The chain links TRBV29-1 to TRBJ1-5; 9 bases agree with TRBD1. CDR1 and CDR2 from the germline V gene are SQVTM and ANQGSEA. This CDR3 region has 19 residues.